Listed here are 25 T cell receptor beta chains from one sample, sequenced in a study of T cell therapy after organ transplantation. Libraries were prepared by immunoSEQ multiplex PCR; TCRdb keeps only in-frame clonotypes and omits some of them. The top ten clones hold 3.1% of a sample with 45,000 to 50,000 clones, 94% of them seen once. Their antigen targets remain unknown. Here the sequenced sample was CD8+ T cells from blood, taken before autologous CMV-specific T cell therapy. These TCRs come from a human patient who had received a solid organ transplant and had CMV disease.

This clone showed up just once. This rearrangement joins TRBV6-6 to TRBJ1-1; tentatively, D is TRBD1 (5 bases). CDR3 length equals 13 residues. The ends were cut back, 8 bases at V and 1 base at J, with 11 bases in the middle. Germline CDR1 is MNHNY and CDR2 is SVGAGI (reference sequence). The CDR3 DNA sequence: TGTGCCAGCGGGGGGACGGGGAACACTGAAGCTTTCTTT. Amino acids: CASGGTGNTEAFF.

The chain joins TRBV29-1 to TRBJ2-1; 8 bases are a match to TRBD2. There are 14 residues in the CDR3. V lost 3 bases, J lost 5 bases, and 6 bases stayed unmatched. Germline V lookup: CDR1 SQVTM, CDR2 ANQGSEA. The CDR3 DNA reads TGCAGCGTTGACGGGCTAGCGGGCGACAATGAGCAGTTCTTC. Translating it yields CSVDGLAGDNEQFF.

The V call is TRBV12-5, the J call TRBJ2-7; 7 nucleotides align to TRBD1. Germline CDR1 LGHNT, CDR2 FRNRAP. The CDR3 has 16 amino acids. The V and J ends lost 1 base and 7 bases, in that order; junction bases with no gene match: 13. The CDR3 region has the DNA TGTGCTAGTGGTTTGGGCCGGACAGGCCCTAGTTCAGAGCAGTACTTC. It codes for CASGLGRTGPSSEQYF.

The chain is built from TRBV5-1 and TRBJ2-7; TRBD2 matches at 12 bases. V dropped 4 bases and J dropped 4; count of bases not matched to a gene: 9. The CDR3 length is 16 residues. Germline CDR1 reads SGHRS; CDR2 reads YFSETQ. The CDR3 loop is CASSLETSGRRYEQYF. DNA for the CDR3: TGCGCCAGCAGCCTCGAGACTAGCGGGAGAAGATACGAGCAGTACTTC.

V and J are TRBV27 and TRBJ1-5, with 11 bases that match TRBD1. The trim removed 7 bases at V and 0 bases at J, leaving 8 bases unmatched. In germline, CDR1 is MNHEY, CDR2 SMNVEV (reference sequence). The CDR3 contains 17 residues. CDR3 bases: TGTGCCAGCACCCAATACGGGACAGGGGGTAGCAATCAGCCCCAGCATTTT. Amino acid sequence: CASTQYGTGGSNQPQHF.

The chain has TRBV27 and TRBJ1-2, with D perhaps matching TRBD1 (6 bases). There are 16 residues in the CDR3. V was cut by 0 bases and J by 0 bases, with 11 bases left in between. The germline V gene has CDR1 MNHEY and CDR2 SMNVEV (reference sequence). The chain's CDR3 is CASSLSAGHTNYGYTF. The CDR3 DNA reads as TGTGCCAGCAGTTTATCAGCGGGACACACTAACTATGGCTACACCTTC.

The chain recombines TRBV4-1 with TRBJ1-4, with TRBD1 matching 7 bases. The CDR3 loop spans 17 amino acids. With V trimmed by 0 bases and J by 3 bases, 7 bases remained unmatched. Germline V lookup: CDR1 MGHRA, CDR2 YSYEKL. In DNA, the CDR3 is TGCGCCAGCAGCCAAGAGGCTTTCCAGGGGGCTAATGAAAAACTGTTTTTT. This codes for CASSQEAFQGANEKLFF.

The rearrangement links TRBV4-1 to TRBJ1-6; 9 bases match TRBD1. Trimming removed 3 bases from V and 9 bases from J; junction bases left unmatched: 6. The CDR3 extends over 15 amino acids. Germline lookup yields CDR1 MGHRA and CDR2 YSYEKL. CDR3: CASSQAGTGSSPLHF. For the CDR3, the DNA is TGCGCCAGCAGCCAGGCCGGGACAGGGAGTTCACCCCTCCACTTT.

The chain combines TRBV10-2 with TRBJ1-4; D remains unclear. Between the trimmed V and J ends, which lost 2 bases and 14 bases, there was a span of 15 bases. Germline V gives CDR1 WSHSY, CDR2 SAAADI. The CDR3 extends over 13 amino acids. The CDR3 DNA sequence: TGCGCCAGCAGTGAGAATTCCGGGTCGATGCTGTTTTTT. It yields the protein CASSENSGSMLFF.

V and J are TRBV7-2 and TRBJ1-4; D call uncertain. This CDR3 spans 17 amino acids. Trimming left V 1 base short and J 0 bases short, with 12 bases between. Germline values: CDR1 SGHTA, CDR2 FQGNSA. The CDR3 reads CASSLVVLRPTNEKLFF. CDR3 DNA: TGTGCCAGCAGCTTAGTAGTTTTACGACCAACTAATGAAAAACTGTTTTTT.

This chain links TRBV2 with TRBJ2-2; 8 bases align to TRBD2. Trimming at V came to 3 bases and at J to 7 bases, leaving 7 bases not matched to a gene. Germline V gives CDR1 SNHLY, CDR2 FYNNEI. The CDR3 extends over 15 amino acids. The CDR3 DNA sequence: TGTGCCAGCAGTGATGGGCGGGAGGCTAACGGGGAGCTGTTTTTT. Residues: CASSDGREANGELFF.

The chain couples TRBV13 to TRBJ2-5; a weak D match, TRBD2 (6 bases). The V end lost 1 base, the J end lost 0 bases, and 9 bases lay between the germline ends. Germline assignment: CDR1 PRHDT and CDR2 FYEKMQ (reference sequence). This CDR3 is built from 15 residues. Written as DNA, the CDR3 is TGTGCCAGCAGCTTAGACGGGACTTACCAAGAGACCCAGTACTTC. Translated: CASSLDGTYQETQYF.

The CDR3 DNA sequence: TGTGCCAGCGTAGGAACCCTCGAGGGGGGAGCCCAGCCCCAGCATTTT. Translation: CASVGTLEGGAQPQHF. The V and J genes are TRBV19 and TRBJ1-5; tentative D call: TRBD1 (6 bases). Germline V gene data show CDR1 as LNHDA and CDR2 as SQIVND (reference sequence). Trimming took 9 bases from V and 7 from J, leaving 25 bases between them. CDR3 length: 16 residues.

This chain uses TRBV25-1 with TRBJ1-5; D gene unclear. Germline-derived CDR1 and CDR2 are MGHDK and SYGVNS. The CDR3 is 14 amino acids. V was pared by 1 base and J by 2 bases, with 6 bases between. The CDR3 loop reads CASSEFEGNQPQHF. Here the CDR3 DNA reads TGTGCCAGCAGTGAATTTGAGGGCAATCAGCCCCAGCATTTT.

The chain is built from TRBV4-1 and TRBJ2-7; 8 bases align to TRBD2. The CDR3 consists of 15 residues. The V gene's germline CDR1 is MGHRA and CDR2 YSYEKL. V lost 3 bases and J lost 6; bases outside the gene matches: 10. The CDR3 is CASSHGREGRGEQYF. The CDR3 DNA is TGCGCCAGCAGCCACGGACGGGAGGGCCGCGGCGAGCAGTACTTC.

In nucleotides, the CDR3 is TGTGCCAGCAGCTACTCGGACAGCAATCAGCCCCAGCATTTT. Protein: CASSYSDSNQPQHF. The J gene is TRBJ1-5, the V gene TRBV5-6; D ambiguous. The germline V gene has CDR1 SGHDT and CDR2 YYEEEE. The CDR3 contains 14 residues. The ends were cut back, 3 bases at V and 1 base at J, with 8 bases in the middle.

This clone was seen a single time. This sequence joins TRBV18 and TRBJ1-2; no clear D gene. Looked up from germline, CDR1 is KGHSH and CDR2 is LQKENI. V lost 3 bases and J lost 4, with 9 bases in between. The CDR3 runs 13 residues. CDR3 nucleotides: TGTGCCAGCTCACCGGGGAACCCCTATGGCTACACCTTC. Amino acid sequence: CASSPGNPYGYTF.

This clone was seen just once. The chain carries TRBV19 and TRBJ2-4, with D possibly called TRBD1 or TRBD2 (6 bases each). The CDR3 runs 14 residues. Trimming took off 3 bases at V and 5 bases at J, with 11 bases between the two ends. CDR1 is LNHDA and CDR2 is SQIVND in the germline V gene (reference sequence). The CDR3 DNA reads TGTGCCAGTAGTATGGTAGGGGGGCAAAACATTCAGTACTTC. Its translation is CASSMVGGQNIQYF.

CDR3 nucleotides: TGTGCCAGCAGTTACGATCTGAACACTGAAGCTTTCTTT. Amino acid sequence: CASSYDLNTEAFF. The rearrangement joins TRBV6-5 to TRBJ1-1, with D uncertain. Germline V gives CDR1 MNHEY, CDR2 SVGAGI. Trimming stripped 2 bases from V and 0 bases from J, with 4 bases between. There are 13 residues in the CDR3.

The chain combines TRBV5-8 with TRBJ2-1; 8 bases agree with TRBD2. There are 14 residues in the CDR3. Germline CDR1 reads SGHTS; CDR2 reads YDEGEE. Germline trimming cut 1 base from V and 10 bases from J; bases unmatched to any gene: 7. The CDR3 loop reads CASSLLGLDPEQFF. The CDR3 region has the DNA TGTGCCAGCAGCTTGCTGGGACTAGATCCGGAGCAGTTCTTC.

The chain employs TRBV5-8 and TRBJ2-1; no reliable D call. Germline V gene data show CDR1 as SGHTS and CDR2 as YDEGEE. Trimming shortened V by 4 bases and J by 0 bases, and 14 bases separated the two germline ends. The CDR3 totals 16 residues. The CDR3, as DNA: TGTGCCAGCAGCCCTTCTTTTCGGCTCTCCTACAATGAGCAGTTCTTC. Its protein product is CASSPSFRLSYNEQFF.

V gene TRBV5-1 combines with J gene TRBJ2-3, with D perhaps TRBD2 (6 bases). V shed 4 bases and J shed 2 bases, with 14 bases lying between them. Germline V gives CDR1 SGHRS, CDR2 YFSETQ. The CDR3 covers 15 residues. CDR3 residues: CASSDRDFNTDTQYF. CDR3 DNA sequence: TGCGCCAGCAGCGACCGGGACTTCAACACAGATACGCAGTATTTT.

This rearrangement joins TRBV9 to TRBJ1-2; D gene unclear. Between the trimmed V and J ends, which lost 0 bases and 3 bases, there was a span of 6 bases. This CDR3 comprises 13 residues. In germline, CDR1 is SGDLS, CDR2 YYNGEE. In nucleotides, the CDR3 is TGTGCCAGCAGCGTAGCCAGCCACTATGGCTACACCTTC. Protein product: CASSVASHYGYTF.

J is TRBJ2-2 and V is TRBV10-3; D is possibly TRBD1 (6 bases). Germline V CDR1 and CDR2: ENHRY, SYGVKD. The V end lost 2 bases, the J end lost 3 bases, and 10 bases lay between the germline ends. CDR3 length: 15 residues. The CDR3 nucleotides read TGTGCCATCAGTGAGGAACAGGGCTACACCGGGGAGCTGTTTTTT. Translated, it gives CAISEEQGYTGELFF.

CDR3 in amino acids: CASSQDGGLSYEQYF. As DNA, the CDR3 is TGCGCCAGCAGCCAAGATGGCGGCTTGTCCTACGAGCAGTACTTC. The V call is TRBV4-1, the J call TRBJ2-7; D call uncertain. The CDR3 is 15 amino acids. V dropped 0 bases and J dropped 1 base, with 10 bases sitting between them. Germline V gene sequence: CDR1 MGHRA, CDR2 YSYEKL.